This T cell receptor beta chain derives from a study of shared clonotypes between healthy human individuals. Naive CD8 isolation took CD45RO-negative cells positively selected for CCR7 and excluded terminally differentiated effector memory CD45RA+ cells. A deep-level run was used for the assay. Produced via immunoSEQ multiplex PCR; TCRdb's table is partial and in-frame only. The sample carries 2 million or so clones, about 94% recorded once. This clone came up once. What it binds is unknown. Study observations and caveats: The four-donor shared clonotypes exceeded non-shared clonotypes in generation probability, with non-shared ones scoring lower. Larger richness was generally estimated for naive than memory subsets. Researchers sampled only blood; tissue repertoires likely differ.

Deletions cut 3 bases from V and 6 bases from J, with 14 bases between. Per the germline V gene, CDR1 is SNHLY and CDR2 is FYNNEI. The CDR3 sequence is 14 residues long. The chain uses TRBV2 and TRBJ1-2, with no clear D. This clonotype originated in a man younger than 35 in good health. The sample was naive CD8+ T cells sorted from blood. This CDR3 is CASSDLAGPDGYTF. In DNA, the CDR3 is TGTGCCAGCAGTGATTTGGCAGGACCTGATGGCTACACCTTC.